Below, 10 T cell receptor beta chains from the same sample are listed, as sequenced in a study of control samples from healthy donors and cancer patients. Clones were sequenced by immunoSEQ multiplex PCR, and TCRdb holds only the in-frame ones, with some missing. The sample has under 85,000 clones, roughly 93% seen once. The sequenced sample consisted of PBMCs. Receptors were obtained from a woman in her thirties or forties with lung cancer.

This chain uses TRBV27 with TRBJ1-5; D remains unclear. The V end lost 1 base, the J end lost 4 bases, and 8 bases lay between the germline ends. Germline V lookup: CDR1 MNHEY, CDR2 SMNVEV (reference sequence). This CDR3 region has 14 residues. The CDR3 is CASSLWGGNQPQHF. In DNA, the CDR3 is TGTGCCAGCAGTTTATGGGGAGGGAATCAGCCCCAGCATTTT.

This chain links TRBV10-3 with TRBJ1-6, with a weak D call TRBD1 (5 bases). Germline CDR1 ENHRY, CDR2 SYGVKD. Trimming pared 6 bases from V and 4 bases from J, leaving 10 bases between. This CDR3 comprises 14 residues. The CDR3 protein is CAIRDDSYNSPLHF. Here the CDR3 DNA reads TGTGCCATCAGGGACGACAGTTATAATTCACCCCTCCACTTT.

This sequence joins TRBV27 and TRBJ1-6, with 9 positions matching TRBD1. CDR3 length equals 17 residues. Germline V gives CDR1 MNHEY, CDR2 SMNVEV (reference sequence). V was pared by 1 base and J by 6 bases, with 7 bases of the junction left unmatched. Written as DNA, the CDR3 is TGTGCCAGCAGTTTATATGGGCGACAGGGGGGTAATTCACCCCTCCACTTT. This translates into CASSLYGRQGGNSPLHF.

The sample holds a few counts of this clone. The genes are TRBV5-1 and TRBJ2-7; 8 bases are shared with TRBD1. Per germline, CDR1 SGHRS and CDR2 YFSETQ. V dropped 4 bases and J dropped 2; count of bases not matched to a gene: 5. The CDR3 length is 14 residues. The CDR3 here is CASSLTGQAYEQYF. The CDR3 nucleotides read TGCGCCAGCAGCCTAACGGGACAGGCCTACGAGCAGTACTTC.

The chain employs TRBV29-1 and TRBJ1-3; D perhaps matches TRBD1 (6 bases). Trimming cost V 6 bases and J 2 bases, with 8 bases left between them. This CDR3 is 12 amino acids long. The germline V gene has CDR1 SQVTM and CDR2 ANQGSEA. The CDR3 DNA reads TGCAGCGTCCAGGGGACTGGAAACACCATATATTTT. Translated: CSVQGTGNTIYF.

DNA of the CDR3: TGCGCCAGCAGCAGATCCGGACAGCTTAACACTGAAGCTTTCTTT. This translates into CASSRSGQLNTEAFF. The rearrangement uses TRBV5-1 and TRBJ1-1, with a weak D call TRBD1 (6 bases). Germline-derived CDR1 and CDR2 are SGHRS and YFSETQ. Trimming removed 4 bases at V and 2 bases at J, with 15 bases between. The CDR3 runs to 15 residues.

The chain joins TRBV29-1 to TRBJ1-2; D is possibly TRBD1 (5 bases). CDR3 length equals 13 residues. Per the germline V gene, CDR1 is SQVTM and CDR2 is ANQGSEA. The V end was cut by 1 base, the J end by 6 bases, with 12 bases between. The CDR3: CSVEVQGLNGYTF. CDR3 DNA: TGCAGCGTTGAAGTTCAGGGTCTCAATGGCTACACCTTC.

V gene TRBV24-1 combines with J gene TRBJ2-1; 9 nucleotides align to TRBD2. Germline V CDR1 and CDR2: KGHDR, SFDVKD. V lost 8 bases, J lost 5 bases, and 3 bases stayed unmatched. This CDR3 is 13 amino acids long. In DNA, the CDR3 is TGTGCCACCAAACTAGCGGGTCACAATGAGCAGTTCTTC. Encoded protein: CATKLAGHNEQFF.

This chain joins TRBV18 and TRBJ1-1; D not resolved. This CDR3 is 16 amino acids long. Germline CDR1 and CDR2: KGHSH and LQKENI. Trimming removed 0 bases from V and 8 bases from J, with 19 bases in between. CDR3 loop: CASSPPWQVGLPEAFF. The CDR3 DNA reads TGTGCCAGCTCACCACCATGGCAGGTTGGGCTCCCAGAAGCTTTCTTT.

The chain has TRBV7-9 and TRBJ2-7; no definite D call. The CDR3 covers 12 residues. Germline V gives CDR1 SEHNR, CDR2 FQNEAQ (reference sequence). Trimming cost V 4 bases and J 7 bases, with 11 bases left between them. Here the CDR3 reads CASSSMGREQYF. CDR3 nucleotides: TGTGCCAGCAGCTCAATGGGCCGGGAGCAGTACTTC. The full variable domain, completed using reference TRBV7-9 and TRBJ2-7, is DTGVSQNPRHKITKRGQNVTFRCDPISEHNRLYWYRQTLGQGPEFLTYFQNEAQLEKSRLLSDRFSAERPKGSFSTLEIQRTEQGDSAMYLCASSSMGREQYFGPGTRLTVT.